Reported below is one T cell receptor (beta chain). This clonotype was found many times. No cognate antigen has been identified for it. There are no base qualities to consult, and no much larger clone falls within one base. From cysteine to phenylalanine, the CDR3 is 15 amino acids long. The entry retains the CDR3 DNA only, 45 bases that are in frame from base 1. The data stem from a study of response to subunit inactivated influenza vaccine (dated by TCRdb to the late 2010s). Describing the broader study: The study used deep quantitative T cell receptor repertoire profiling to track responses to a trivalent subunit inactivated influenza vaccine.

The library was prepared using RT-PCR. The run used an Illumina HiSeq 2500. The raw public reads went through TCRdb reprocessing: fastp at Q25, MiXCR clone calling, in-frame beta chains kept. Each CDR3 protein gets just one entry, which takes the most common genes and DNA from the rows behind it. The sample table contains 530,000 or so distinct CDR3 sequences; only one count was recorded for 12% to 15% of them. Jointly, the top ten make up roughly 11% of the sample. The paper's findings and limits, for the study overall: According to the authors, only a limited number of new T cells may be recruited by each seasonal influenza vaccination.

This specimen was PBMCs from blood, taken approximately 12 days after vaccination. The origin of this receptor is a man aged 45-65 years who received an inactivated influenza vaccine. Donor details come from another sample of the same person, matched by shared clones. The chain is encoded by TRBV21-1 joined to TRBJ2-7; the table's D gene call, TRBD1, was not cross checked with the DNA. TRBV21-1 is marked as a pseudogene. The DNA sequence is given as TGTGCCAGCAGAGGAAACGGACGGGCGAGCGACGAGCAGTACTTC. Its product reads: CASRGNGRASDEQYF.